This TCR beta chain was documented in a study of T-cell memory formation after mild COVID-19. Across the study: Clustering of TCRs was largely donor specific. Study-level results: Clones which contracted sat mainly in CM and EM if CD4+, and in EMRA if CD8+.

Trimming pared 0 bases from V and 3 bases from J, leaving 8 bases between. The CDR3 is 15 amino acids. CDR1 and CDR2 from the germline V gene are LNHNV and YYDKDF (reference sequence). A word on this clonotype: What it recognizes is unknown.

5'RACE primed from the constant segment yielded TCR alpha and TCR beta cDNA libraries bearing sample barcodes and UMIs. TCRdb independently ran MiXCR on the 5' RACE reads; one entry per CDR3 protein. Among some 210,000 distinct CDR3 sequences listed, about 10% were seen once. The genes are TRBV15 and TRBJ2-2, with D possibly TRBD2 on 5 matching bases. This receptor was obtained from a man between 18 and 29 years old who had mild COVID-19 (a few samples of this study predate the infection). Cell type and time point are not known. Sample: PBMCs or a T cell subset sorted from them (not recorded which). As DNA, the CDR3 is TGTGCCACCAGCAGAGATCGAGGGTACACCGGGGAGCTGTTTTTT. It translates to CATSRDRGYTGELFF.